This T cell receptor (beta chain) was retrieved from a study of PD-1 blockade in mismatch repair-deficient tumors (TCRdb year 2017). For the study in its entirety: Between late 2013 and September 2016, the trial enrolled fewer than 95 consecutive patients with approximately 11 mismatch repair-deficient cancer types, every one of whom had been previously treated and was progressing. Deep sequencing of TCR CDR3 regions was used to track tumor-associated T cell clones in peripheral blood of patients responding to PD-1 blockade.

The method behind the library was the immunoSEQ multiplex PCR assay. The source is immuneACCESS, and TCRdb retained only in-frame sequences with V and J called. Part of the clones is not carried over; for the studies checked, unresolved V genes explain less than half of this, and the remainder is unexplained. The sample yields 30,000 to 45,000 clones; 80% to 85% were counted once. Clones ranked in the top ten supply about 1.1% of the sample. Mismatch repair deficiency was established in every enrolled patient by polymerase chain reaction or immunohistochemistry. TCR sequencing was performed for three patients who responded to pembrolizumab therapy. In the phase II trial, pembrolizumab PD-1 blockade was tested prospectively in advanced mismatch repair-deficient cancers, no matter which tissue of origin the cancers came from. Peripheral blood T cell samples were serially collected before and at multiple times after PD-1 blockade was started. Blood sampling times were reported as weeks after the first pembrolizumab dose.

The CDR3, from cysteine to phenylalanine, totals 14 residues. Only the CDR3 part of the read is kept: 42 bases, read in frame from the first base. V and J lose 2 bases and 5 bases, and a span of 10 bases separates them. Sequences MNHEY (CDR1) and SMNVEV (CDR2) are obtained from the germline V gene (reference sequence). This clone was seen a handful of times. Its antigen specificity is not known. No much larger clonotype is one base removed from it; base qualities were not supplied. On the study overall, not on this receptor specifically: Tumor-resident clones, often undetectable in blood before treatment, expanded rapidly after pembrolizumab and then contracted, generally before radiologic responses.

The receptor was derived from an adult with mismatch repair-deficient cancer. Material: PBMCs, obtained about 40 weeks after starting pembrolizumab. The chain uses TRBV27 and TRBJ2-4; no D gene can be assigned with confidence. The sequenced DNA is TGTGCCAGCAGTTTACCTGGGCCCGAAAACATTCAGTACTTC. Its amino acids are CASSLPGPENIQYF.